This T cell receptor beta chain emerged from a study of T cell responses to AZD1222 COVID-19 vaccine. V dropped 4 bases and J dropped 0 bases, with 19 bases sitting between them. CDR3 length: 17 amino acids. Germline V gene sequence: CDR1 SGHDT, CDR2 YYEEEE. The protocol was immunoSEQ multiplex PCR, while the TCRdb copy is restricted to in-frame clones and leaves out a portion. The table records roughly 70,000 clones, approximately 81% of them present only once. The input for sequencing was peripheral blood, taken on day 0 of AZD1222 vaccination. The chain recombines TRBV5-6 with TRBJ1-2; D possibly corresponds to TRBD1 (5 bases). The source is an adult in good health. The CDR3 DNA sequence: TGTGCCAGCAGCCCGCCCGGAGGGGAGAAAACTAACTATGGCTACACCTTC. Residues: CASSPPGGEKTNYGYTF.